This T cell receptor (beta chain) was retrieved from a study of CD8+CD57+ T cells in acquired aplastic anemia. Study at large: An average of roughly 2.9 ug of DNA was obtained from sorted CD4+ and CD8+ cells.

The study profiled TCR beta VDJ and CDR3 using genomic DNA as template. A single record per CDR3 protein comes from TCRdb applying MiXCR to the reads. This sample has more than 150,000 distinct CDR3 sequences, with just under 50% found just once. Per germline, CDR1 SGHVS and CDR2 FNYEAQ. Unmatched junction bases numbered 15, after V lost 5 bases and J lost 6 bases. The CDR3 is 17 amino acids. In patients chosen for sequencing, flow cytometry had shown CD8+CD57+ cell expansion. What was sequenced was sorted CD4+, CD8+, or CD8+CD57+ T cells (not recorded which) from PBMCs. The V gene is TRBV7-6, the J gene TRBJ1-2; TRBD1 matches at 10 bases. This receptor was taken from a human donor with aplastic anemia. The CDR3 bases are TGTGCCAGCAGCCCCATCCCCGGCGGAGGACAGGGGGATGGCTACACCTTC. Translated, it gives CASSPIPGGGQGDGYTF.